This T cell receptor (beta chain) was observed in a study of T-cell memory formation after mild COVID-19. Study-wide background: There were largely donor-specific TCR clusters. Study observations and caveats: CD4+ contracting clones were found mainly in CM and EM, and CD8+ ones in EMRA.

In the case of this clonotype: Its antigen is currently unknown.

Germline lookup yields CDR1 SEHNR and CDR2 FQNEAQ (reference sequence). The V gene end was trimmed by 5 bases and the J gene end by 2 bases; junction bases not matched to a gene: 8. The CDR3 runs to 15 residues. TCRdb re-analysed the 5' RACE reads in MiXCR, keeping a single row per CDR3 protein. The table lists hundreds of thousands of distinct CDR3 sequences, 24% of them singletons. Input material: PBMCs or a T cell subset sorted from them (not recorded which). The chain has TRBV7-9 and TRBJ1-2; 7 positions match TRBD1. The TCR was taken from an adult woman who had mild COVID-19 (a few samples of this study predate the infection). Cell type and time point are not known. The CDR3 DNA sequence: TGTGCCAGCAGCGATGGGGGGGACAGCAACTATGGCTACACCTTC. Amino acids: CASSDGGDSNYGYTF.